Shown below are 7 T cell receptor beta chains from a single sample sequenced in a study of cytomegalovirus exposure and HLA in healthy donors. Amplification used 60 Vbeta primers and 13 Jbeta primers. The assay was immunoSEQ multiplex PCR, and TCRdb's table has in-frame clones only and misses some. Among around 150,000 clones listed, around 80% were seen once. Input material: PBMCs. These receptors were obtained from a man aged 30-40 years in good health.

The chain uses TRBV11-1 and TRBJ2-7, with 14 bases aligning to TRBD2. The CDR3 is made up of 15 amino acids. V was pared by 7 bases and J by 5 bases, with 7 bases of the junction left unmatched. Germline-derived CDR1 and CDR2 are SGHAT and FQDESV (reference sequence). CDR3 in DNA: TGTGCCAGCACGACTAGCGGGAGGGCCGTCGACGAGCAGTACTTC. Translating gives CASTTSGRAVDEQYF.

The sample holds a few counts of this clone. This chain links TRBV28 with TRBJ1-5; D is ambiguous. The CDR3 has 14 amino acids. V lost 3 bases to trimming and J lost 7 bases, with 13 bases between them. Germline V gene lookup returns CDR1 MDHEN and CDR2 SYDVKM. CDR3 amino acids: CASSFGGREQPQHF. For the CDR3, the DNA is TGTGCCAGCAGTTTTGGAGGGCGGGAGCAGCCCCAGCATTTT.

The chain employs TRBV6-1 and TRBJ1-3; D is undetermined. This CDR3 has 13 residues. Germline V gene sequence: CDR1 MNHNS, CDR2 SASEGT. Between the trimmed V and J ends, which lost 8 bases and 1 base, there was a span of 9 bases. This CDR3 is CASEVGSGNTIYF. CDR3 DNA: TGTGCCAGCGAGGTCGGTTCTGGAAACACCATATATTTT.

This chain links TRBV11-3 with TRBJ2-1, with 8 bases fitting TRBD2. The V gene end was trimmed by 5 bases and the J gene end by 3 bases; junction bases not matched to a gene: 3. Germline lookup yields CDR1 SGHNT and CDR2 YENEEA. The CDR3 runs 14 residues. DNA of the CDR3: TGTGCCAGCAGCGTTAGCGGGATCTACAATGAGCAGTTCTTC. This translates into CASSVSGIYNEQFF. The full variable domain, with the rest looked up from reference TRBV11-3 and TRBJ2-1, is EAGVVQSPRYKIIEKKQPVAFWCNPISGHNTLYWYLQNLGQGPELLIRYENEEAVDDSQLPKDRFSAERLKGVDSTLKIQPAELGDSAVYLCASSVSGIYNEQFFGPGTRLTVL.

The chain is built from TRBV2 and TRBJ1-1; D is unclear. Germline V lookup: CDR1 SNHLY, CDR2 FYNNEI. CDR3 length equals 11 residues. V lost 6 bases and J 5 bases, leaving 7 bases between the germline ends. The CDR3 DNA reads TGTGCCAGCAGCCGGAGGACTGAAGCTTTCTTT. Translation: CASSRRTEAFF. The full variable domain, rest sourced from reference TRBV2 and TRBJ1-1, is EPEVTQTPSHQVTQMGQEVILRCVPISNHLYFYWYRQILGQKVEFLVSFYNNEISEKSEIFDDQFSVERPDGSNFTLKIRSTKLEDSAMYFCASSRRTEAFFGQGTRLTVV.

The chain joins TRBV15 to TRBJ2-1, with D possibly TRBD1 on 5 matching bases. This CDR3 has 13 amino acids. V lost 5 bases and J lost 10, with 15 bases in between. Germline assignment: CDR1 LNHNV and CDR2 YYDKDF (reference sequence). As DNA, the CDR3 is TGTGCCACCAGCGGACATACAGGTTTCGAGCAGTTCTTC. This translates into CATSGHTGFEQFF.

V gene TRBV27 combines with J gene TRBJ2-7; 7 bases are a match to TRBD1. Germline V CDR1 and CDR2: MNHEY, SMNVEV (reference sequence). Trimming removed 3 bases from V and 4 bases from J; junction bases left unmatched: 9. The length of the CDR3 is 15 residues. The CDR3 coding sequence is TGTGCCAGCAGTTTGTCACAGGGGAACCCTTACGAGCAGTACTTC. This translates into CASSLSQGNPYEQYF.